Below, 27 T cell receptor beta chains from the same sample are listed, as sequenced in a study of vaccination and CD4 T cells after COVID-19. Treatment indicated: approximately nine-day PBMC culture with coronavirus spike peptide pools or control peptides (ViraFEST assay). Their target antigens are unknown. With the Oncomine TCR Beta short-read assay, DNA from cultured CD4+ T cells was sequenced. Each CDR3 protein is one row after TCRdb ran MiXCR on the PCR reads. Of more than 7,500 distinct CDR3 sequences in the sample, about 57% are singletons; the top ten hold approximately 6.8%. The sequencing input was CD4+ T cells from blood, cultured in vitro. These receptors were collected from a human donor who had recovered from COVID-19.

The gene calls are TRBV11-3 and TRBJ2-3; no clear D gene. Germline V gene lookup returns CDR1 SGHNT and CDR2 YENEEA. Trimming pared 2 bases from V and 2 bases from J, leaving 8 bases between. The CDR3 loop spans 14 amino acids. The CDR3 DNA sequence: TGTGCCAGCAGCTTAACATACTACACAGATACGCAGTATTTT. Translation: CASSLTYYTDTQYF. Variable domain in full (rest from reference TRBV11-3 and TRBJ2-3): EAGVVQSPRYKIIEKKQPVAFWCNPISGHNTLYWYLQNLGQGPELLIRYENEEAVDDSQLPKDRFSAERLKGVDSTLKIQPAELGDSAVYLCASSLTYYTDTQYFGPGTRLTVL.

The gene calls are TRBV11-3 and TRBJ2-5; D is perhaps TRBD1 (7 bases). The CDR3 has 16 amino acids. Looked up from germline, CDR1 is SGHNT and CDR2 is YENEEA. V shed 5 bases and J shed 4 bases, with 20 bases lying between them. CDR3 DNA sequence: TGTGCCAGCAGCCCCGTTCGTCCCCAGGGGGGAGAGACCCAGTACTTC. Amino acids: CASSPVRPQGGETQYF.

The chain joins TRBV6-1 to TRBJ1-3; D is possibly TRBD1 (5 bases). The CDR3 is 15 residues long. The V gene's germline CDR1 is MNHNS and CDR2 SASEGT. The germline V and J ends were trimmed by 10 bases and 11 bases, with 27 bases remaining between them. CDR3 DNA sequence: TGTGCCATAGGGGTTGGTGGGGCCACGTTTACCTCCATATATTTT. It translates to CAIGVGGATFTSIYF.

This clonotype was observed a few times. This chain links TRBV24-1 with TRBJ2-1; D unclear. The V and J ends lost 3 bases and 5 bases respectively, with 10 bases between them. CDR3 length: 14 residues. The germline CDR1 and CDR2 sequences are KGHDR and SFDVKD. The CDR3 region is CATSDPPQDNEQFF. The CDR3 DNA sequence: TGTGCCACCAGTGATCCCCCCCAAGACAATGAGCAGTTCTTC.

In its sample, this clonotype was seen once. The chain employs TRBV27 and TRBJ2-5; 9 bases agree with TRBD1. The germline V gene encodes CDR1 MNHEY and CDR2 SMNVEV (reference sequence). The length of the CDR3 is 17 residues. J gave up 3 bases and V 10 bases, and 18 bases lay outside the gene matches. The CDR3, as DNA: TGTGCCACCCCGCGAGAAACAGGGGGCCGATTTGAAGAGACCCAGTACTTC. Translated: CATPRETGGRFEETQYF.

This chain connects TRBV10-3 to TRBJ1-1, with TRBD1 matching over 7 bases. The CDR3 totals 16 residues. In germline, CDR1 is ENHRY, CDR2 SYGVKD. V gave up 0 bases and J gave up 5 bases; unmatched junction bases: 9. The CDR3 DNA follows: TGTGCCATCAGTGAGTCGATTGGGTCAGGGGGAACTGAAGCTTTCTTT. Its protein is CAISESIGSGGTEAFF.

This chain connects TRBV6-5 to TRBJ2-1, with D unclear. V was trimmed by 1 base and J by 8 bases, leaving 3 bases between them. CDR1 is MNHEY, CDR2 SVGAGI, per germline. This CDR3 spans 11 amino acids. In DNA form, the CDR3 reads TGTGCCAGCAGTTACTATGATGAGCAGTTCTTC. As protein: CASSYYDEQFF.

The chain employs TRBV24-1 and TRBJ2-7; tentative D call: TRBD2 (6 bases). This CDR3 region has 14 residues. CDR1 and CDR2 (germline): KGHDR, SFDVKD. V gave up 6 bases and J gave up 5 bases, with 16 bases separating them. The CDR3 here is CATSRSGGTDEQYF. In nucleotides, the CDR3 is TGTGCCACCAGTCGCTCCGGCGGGACGGACGAGCAGTACTTC.

V is TRBV19 and J is TRBJ2-5, with D possibly matching TRBD2 (6 bases). This CDR3 comprises 17 residues. Per the germline V gene, CDR1 is LNHDA and CDR2 is SQIVND (reference sequence). Trimming took 3 bases from V and 2 from J, leaving 19 bases between them. CDR3 residues: CASSIQGRGRTQETQYF. CDR3 DNA sequence: TGTGCCAGTAGTATTCAAGGACGGGGGAGAACACAAGAGACCCAGTACTTC. Full variable domain (outside the CDR3, taken from reference TRBV19 and TRBJ2-5): DGGITQSPKYLFRKEGQNVTLSCEQNLNHDAMYWYRQDPGQGLRLIYYSQIVNDFQKGDIAEGYSVSREKKESFPLTVTSAQKNPTAFYLCASSIQGRGRTQETQYFGPGTRLLVL.

This chain joins TRBV7-9 and TRBJ2-7; possible D gene TRBD2, 6 bases. Germline V CDR1 and CDR2: SEHNR, FQNEAQ (reference sequence). This CDR3 spans 16 amino acids. Trimming took off 0 bases at V and 2 bases at J, with 14 bases between the two ends. The chain's CDR3 is CASSLAIGSGTYEQYF. The CDR3 bases are TGTGCCAGCAGCTTAGCGATCGGTAGCGGAACCTACGAGCAGTACTTC.

J is TRBJ1-1 and V is TRBV2, with a tentative D call TRBD1 (6 bases). Germline lookup yields CDR1 SNHLY and CDR2 FYNNEI. Trimming cost V 4 bases and J 1 base, with 10 bases left between them. The CDR3 runs 14 residues. As DNA, the CDR3 is TGTGCCAGCAGTGGGTTGGGGGCGAACACTGAAGCTTTCTTT. Protein: CASSGLGANTEAFF.

The chain combines TRBV25-1 with TRBJ1-2; D gene unclear. Deletions cut 1 base from V and 4 bases from J, with 10 bases between. The CDR3 sequence is 14 residues long. Germline lookup yields CDR1 MGHDK and CDR2 SYGVNS. In DNA, the CDR3 is TGTGCCAGCAGTGAATTAGGAGGGATCTATGGCTACACCTTC. Protein sequence: CASSELGGIYGYTF.

The genes are TRBV6-2 or TRBV6-3 and TRBJ1-2; D call uncertain. The germline CDR1 and CDR2 sequences are MNHEY and SVGEGT. This CDR3 contains 15 residues. V lost 5 bases and J lost 6, with 19 bases in between. As DNA, the CDR3 is TGTGCCAGCAGTGACTACATGCAGAGCCTCAATGGCTACACCTTC. This translates into CASSDYMQSLNGYTF.

This chain joins TRBV6-1 and TRBJ1-1, with 8 bases matching TRBD1. Per the germline V gene, CDR1 is MNHNS and CDR2 is SASEGT. The length of the CDR3 is 13 residues. Unmatched junction bases numbered 6, after V lost 5 bases and J lost 7 bases. For the CDR3, the DNA is TGTGCCAGCAGTCAAGGACAGGGTAGTGAAGCTTTCTTT. This encodes CASSQGQGSEAFF.

This clonotype is categorized as medium-sized. This chain connects TRBV12-5 to TRBJ2-5; 15 bases align to TRBD2. This CDR3 has 16 amino acids. Germline V gene sequence: CDR1 LGHNT, CDR2 FRNRAP. V was pared by 3 bases and J by 2 bases, with 1 base of the junction left unmatched. The CDR3 region is CASGLGTSGGQETQYF. The DNA for the CDR3 is TGTGCTAGTGGTTTAGGGACTAGCGGGGGGCAAGAGACCCAGTACTTC.

V and J are TRBV19 and TRBJ2-3; 10 bases map to TRBD2. Germline V lookup: CDR1 LNHDA, CDR2 SQIVND (reference sequence). This CDR3 is built from 16 residues. The V gene end was trimmed by 4 bases and the J gene end by 0 bases; junction bases not matched to a gene: 4. Here the CDR3 DNA reads TGTGCCAGTAGTAGGGCTAGCGGGGGAAGCACAGATACGCAGTATTTT. It translates to CASSRASGGSTDTQYF.

J is TRBJ2-7 and V is TRBV14; D remains unclear. Germline V gene sequence: CDR1 SGHDN, CDR2 FVKESK. The CDR3 runs to 14 residues. V lost 3 bases to trimming and J lost 2 bases, with 11 bases between them. CDR3 in DNA: TGTGCCAGCAGCCAGGACCTGATAACCTACGAGCAGTACTTC. This encodes CASSQDLITYEQYF.

This clonotype was observed a single time. The rearrangement links TRBV30 to TRBJ1-6, with D unclear. The CDR3 is 14 residues long. CDR1 GTSNPN and CDR2 SVGIG come from the germline V gene (reference sequence). The ends were cut back, 2 bases at V and 8 bases at J, with 13 bases in the middle. CDR3 DNA: TGTGCCTGGAGTTCAAAACTGCAGGATTCACCCCTCCACTTT. Translated: CAWSSKLQDSPLHF.

The chain combines TRBV2 with TRBJ2-3; 7 bases agree with TRBD2. The V segment lost 7 bases and the J segment 3 bases; nucleotides outside the gene matches: 13. Germline V gene sequence: CDR1 SNHLY, CDR2 FYNNEI. The CDR3 spans 16 residues. The DNA of the CDR3 is TGTGCCAGCACCGAGCAGGCTTACGGGGGGACAGATACGCAGTATTTT. Protein: CASTEQAYGGTDTQYF.

This clonotype appeared a few times. The chain is built from TRBV20-1 and TRBJ1-2, with a tentative D call TRBD1 (5 bases). V was cut by 5 bases and J by 2 bases, with 15 bases left in between. The CDR3 length is 14 residues. CDR1 is DFQATT and CDR2 is SNEGSKA in the germline V gene (reference sequence). Written as DNA, the CDR3 is TGCAGTGCTCCCCCCGGGGCTGGAAACTATGGCTACACCTTC. It is translated as CSAPPGAGNYGYTF.

This clonotype was counted between two and nine times. The rearrangement uses TRBV3-1 and TRBJ1-1; D may be TRBD1 (5 bases). Germline V gene lookup returns CDR1 LGHDT and CDR2 YNNKEL (reference sequence). The CDR3 spans 11 residues. The germline V and J ends were trimmed by 6 bases and 5 bases, with 7 bases remaining between them. This CDR3 is CASRGGTEAFF. The DNA for the CDR3 is TGTGCCAGCAGGGGGGGGACTGAAGCTTTCTTT. The full variable domain, with the rest looked up from reference TRBV3-1 and TRBJ1-1, is DTAVSQTPKYLVTQMGNDKSIKCEQNLGHDTMYWYKQDSKKFLKIMFSYNNKELIINETVPNRFSPKSPDKAHLNLHINSLELGDSAVYFCASRGGTEAFFGQGTRLTVV.

The gene calls are TRBV7-9 and TRBJ1-6, with a possible D match to TRBD1 (5 bases). V was trimmed by 1 base and J by 15 bases, leaving 13 bases between them. This CDR3 has 13 amino acids. From germline, CDR1 is SEHNR and CDR2 FQNEAQ (reference sequence). The CDR3 DNA reads as TGTGCCAGCAGCTTAGTGGTACAGGATAGCCTCCACTTT. As protein: CASSLVVQDSLHF. The whole variable domain, remainder taken from reference TRBV7-9 and TRBJ1-6, is DTGVSQNPRHKITKRGQNVTFRCDPISEHNRLYWYRQTLGQGPEFLTYFQNEAQLEKSRLLSDRFSAERPKGSFSTLEIQRTEQGDSAMYLCASSLVVQDSLHFGNGTRLTVT.

The sample holds a few counts of this clonotype. The V call is TRBV10-2, the J call TRBJ2-5; the match to TRBD2 covers 10 bases. This CDR3 spans 14 amino acids. Germline V gives CDR1 WSHSY, CDR2 SAAADI. V shed 3 bases, J shed 6 bases, and the junction held 4 bases outside the gene matches. The chain's CDR3 is CASSDGTSEKTQYF. CDR3 bases: TGCGCCAGCAGTGACGGGACTAGCGAAAAGACCCAGTACTTC.

The chain combines TRBV19 with TRBJ1-1, with 8 bases matching TRBD1. In germline, CDR1 is LNHDA, CDR2 SQIVND (reference sequence). This CDR3 region has 17 residues. The J segment lost 1 base and the V segment lost 5 bases, leaving 12 bases of the junction unmatched. The CDR3 DNA follows: TGTGCCAGTAGTGGGGCCAGGGGGCGGTGGTCGAACACTGAAGCTTTCTTT. This sequence encodes CASSGARGRWSNTEAFF.

As for this clonotype: One end of the junction varies from germline; a read error may be responsible. CDR3: CASSLFRDRDYGYTF. CDR3 in DNA: TGTGCCAGCAGCTTATTCCGGGACAGGGACTATGGCTACACCTTC. V gene TRBV27 combines with J gene TRBJ1-2; TRBD1 aligns across 9 bases. Germline lookup yields CDR1 MNHEY and CDR2 SMNVEV (reference sequence). This CDR3 has 15 residues.

V is TRBV27 and J is TRBJ1-6; tentative D call: TRBD1 (5 bases). This CDR3 has 14 amino acids. CDR1 is MNHEY, CDR2 SMNVEV, per germline (reference sequence). Trimming removed 5 bases at V and 3 bases at J, with 8 bases between. CDR3 sequence (DNA): TGTGCCAGCAGTGTAACAGGCTATAATTCACCCCTCCACTTT. It encodes CASSVTGYNSPLHF.

The chain employs TRBV20-1 and TRBJ1-4; D call uncertain. Germline V lookup: CDR1 DFQATT, CDR2 SNEGSKA (reference sequence). V shed 6 bases and J shed 6 bases, with 20 bases lying between them. The CDR3 is made up of 15 amino acids. The CDR3 region has the DNA TGCAGTGCCGCCCCATCGGGCAACCGATATGAAAAACTGTTTTTT. Amino acids: CSAAPSGNRYEKLFF.